One and the same sample provided the 7 T cell receptor beta chains below, sequenced in a study of PD-1 blockade in classical Hodgkin lymphoma. TCRdb's table, derived via immunoSEQ multiplex PCR, lists solely in-frame clones and lacks some. Of over 7,000 clones in the sample, about 83% are singletons; the top ten hold roughly 33%. Following autologous stem cell transplantation, relapse occurred in every patient, and exposure to brentuximab vedotin varied. Sequencing was performed on peripheral blood mononuclear cells (PBMCs), taken at baseline. These receptors all stem from a human donor with classical Hodgkin lymphoma.

This rearrangement joins TRBV7-9 to TRBJ2-1; 8 nucleotides line up with TRBD1. The length of the CDR3 is 16 residues. Germline V lookup: CDR1 SEHNR, CDR2 FQNEAQ (reference sequence). V lost 5 bases, J lost 4 bases, and 10 bases stayed unmatched. CDR3 residues: CASSARAGGAYNEQFF. The DNA for the CDR3 is TGTGCCAGCAGCGCCCGCGCAGGGGGCGCGTACAATGAGCAGTTCTTC.

The chain uses TRBV30 and TRBJ2-7; 8 bases match TRBD1. The CDR3 length is 13 residues. CDR1 and CDR2 (germline): GTSNPN, SVGIG (reference sequence). Unmatched junction bases numbered 6, after V lost 2 bases and J lost 6 bases. Here the CDR3 reads CAWSSAQGAEQYF. The CDR3 DNA sequence: TGTGCCTGGAGTTCAGCGCAGGGGGCCGAGCAGTACTTC.

This rearrangement joins TRBV19 to TRBJ1-1; 10 bases match TRBD1. The CDR3 is 17 amino acids. The germline V gene has CDR1 LNHDA and CDR2 SQIVND (reference sequence). Trimming cost V 4 bases and J 4 bases; bases outside gene matches: 12. CDR3 amino acids: CASSKFDRGLPRTEAFF. The CDR3 bases are TGTGCCAGTAGTAAGTTTGACAGGGGGCTACCTCGCACTGAAGCTTTCTTT. The full variable domain, in which reference TRBV19 and TRBJ1-1 provide the parts outside the CDR3, is DGGITQSPKYLFRKEGQNVTLSCEQNLNHDAMYWYRQDPGQGLRLIYYSQIVNDFQKGDIAEGYSVSREKKESFPLTVTSAQKNPTAFYLCASSKFDRGLPRTEAFFGQGTRLTVV.

V and J are TRBV6-5 and TRBJ2-7; D may be TRBD1 (6 bases). CDR1 is MNHEY and CDR2 is SVGAGI in the germline V gene. Trimming removed 6 bases from V and 0 bases from J, with 12 bases in between. This CDR3 is 14 amino acids long. The CDR3, as DNA: TGTGCCAGCAGGGAGCAGGGGTCCTCCTACGAGCAGTACTTC. Its protein product is CASREQGSSYEQYF.

This clone appeared once. The CDR3 region has the DNA TGTGCCAGCAGCTTGGACAGTGCATACCAAGAGACCCAGTACTTC. Translation: CASSLDSAYQETQYF. The chain is built from TRBV11-2 and TRBJ2-5; weak D call: TRBD1 (6 bases). The CDR3 extends over 15 amino acids. The V gene lost 3 bases and the J gene lost 0 bases, with 11 bases spanning the gap. The germline V gene encodes CDR1 SGHAT and CDR2 FQNNGV.

V is TRBV7-9 and J is TRBJ2-7; D tentatively reads TRBD1 or TRBD2 (5 bases each). The CDR3 totals 14 residues. Looked up from germline, CDR1 is SEHNR and CDR2 is FQNEAQ (reference sequence). The germline V and J ends were trimmed by 0 bases and 7 bases, with 13 bases remaining between them. The CDR3 sequence: CASSLASGLWEQYF. The DNA for the CDR3 is TGTGCCAGCAGCTTAGCGTCGGGGCTCTGGGAGCAGTACTTC.

The V gene is TRBV5-5, the J gene TRBJ2-5, with 7 bases identical to TRBD1. Germline-derived CDR1 and CDR2 are SGHKS and YYEKEE (reference sequence). V trimming: 0 bases; J trimming: 2 bases; junction bases outside the gene matches: 1. The CDR3 runs 14 residues. CDR3 nucleotide sequence: TGTGCCAGCAGCTTGGGGGACAGACAAGAGACCCAGTACTTC. Its protein is CASSLGDRQETQYF.